This T cell receptor beta chain was sequenced during a study of OX40 agonist ivuxolimab in advanced cancers. Study as a whole: Ivuxolimab, which patients received intravenously every 2 weeks, was dosed at 0.01 to 10 mg/kg. Regarding the study as a whole: More expanded clones were found, on average, in CD8+ than in CD4+ T cells.

Clones were sequenced by immunoSEQ multiplex PCR, and TCRdb holds only the in-frame ones, with some missing. This repertoire shows about 160,000 clones, roughly 94% found once; its top ten account for around 0.33%. V lost 3 bases and J lost 5; bases outside the gene matches: 7. Germline assignment: CDR1 SGHRS and CDR2 YFSETQ. The CDR3 spans 15 residues. Regarding this clone: Its antigen is undetermined.

The sequence was obtained from an adult with an advanced solid tumor such as melanoma, head and neck, liver or kidney cancer. The specimen was CD4+ or CD8+ T cells sorted from blood, collected in a trial of the OX40 agonist ivuxolimab. The rearrangement uses TRBV5-1 and TRBJ2-1; 8 nucleotides match TRBD2. The CDR3 DNA follows: TGCGCCAGCAGCTCTTCGGGACTAGGCCACAATGAGCAGTTCTTC. Translation gives CASSSSGLGHNEQFF.